The clone carrying this T cell receptor (beta chain) was observed a handful of times. This sample is part of a study of T-cell reconstitution after alpha-beta-depleted transplantation in children. Preparing the TCRbeta library involved the use of unique molecular identifiers. TCRdb passed the PCR reads through MiXCR, listing each CDR3 protein once. Of a few hundred thousand distinct CDR3 sequences listed, approximately 10% are singletons. The CDR3 length is 13 residues. V shed 7 bases and J shed 7 bases, with 13 bases lying between them. The clonotype comes from a human donor who donated a stem cell graft to a child with acute lymphoblastic leukemia. The sequences come from PBMCs from the stem cell graft donor, collected from the stem cell graft. This rearrangement joins TRBV12-3 or TRBV12-4 to TRBJ2-2; D may correspond to TRBD1 or TRBD2 (5 bases each). CDR3 bases: TGTGCCAGCACCAGGGACGTTGGCGGGGAGCTGTTTTTT. This translates into CASTRDVGGELFF.